These T cell receptor beta chains were read from a single sample in a study of blood T cell repertoires in COVID-19. Measured with immunoSEQ multiplex PCR; TCRdb has only the in-frame clones, and not every one. The table has about 210,000 clones, about 89% seen once. What was sequenced was peripheral blood. These receptors were taken from a woman aged 40 to 50 with acute or convalescent COVID-19. Both conserved end residues are part of each CDR3. Fields, in order: V gene, D gene, J gene, CDR3 DNA, CDR3 protein. The D gene is left open where the match is weak.

TRBV6-1	-	TRBJ1-1	TGTGCCAGCAGTGAAGACTCAGGGTGGGGGGACACTGAAGCTTTCTTT	CASSEDSGWGDTEAFF
TRBV4-1	-	TRBJ2-3	TGCGCCAGCAGCCAAGACTTCCAGGGCACAGATACGCAGTATTTT	CASSQDFQGTDTQYF
TRBV10-3	-	TRBJ2-5	TGTGCCATCCATGGGGACAAGAGAGAGACCCAGTACTTC	CAIHGDKRETQYF
TRBV29-1	TRBD2	TRBJ2-1	TGCAGCGTTGAAGTTTGGGAGGGGCCCCCAAGCGATGAGCAGTTCTTC	CSVEVWEGPPSDEQFF
TRBV2	-	TRBJ1-6	TGTGCCAGCAGTGGAGGGTATAATTCACCCCTCCACTTT	CASSGGYNSPLHF
TRBV27	TRBD1	TRBJ1-6	TGTGCCAGCAGTTTATCGACAGGGAATTCACCCCTCCACTTT	CASSLSTGNSPLHF
TRBV9	-	TRBJ2-2	TGTGCCAGCAGCGTAGGAGTGGGGGAGCTGTTTTTT	CASSVGVGELFF
TRBV7-2	-	TRBJ1-2	TGTGCCAGCAGCTTGCAGGGTGAAGTGCAAGGCTACACCTTC	CASSLQGEVQGYTF
TRBV9	TRBD2	TRBJ2-1	TGTGCCAGCAGCACACCCGGGACTAGCGACAATGAGCAGTTCTTC	CASSTPGTSDNEQFF
TRBV18	TRBD2	TRBJ2-1	TGTGCCAGCTCACCACCTCGAGCGGGGGAGTACAATGAGCAGTTCTTC	CASSPPRAGEYNEQFF
TRBV7-2	-	TRBJ1-1	TGTGCCAGCAGCTTAGGCGTCCTACGGGGTCGAGGACCGAACACTGAAGCTTTCTTT	CASSLGVLRGRGPNTEAFF